What follows are 5 T cell receptor beta chains derived from one specimen sequenced in a study of CD8 T cells in Susac syndrome. The authors reverse transcribed roughly 0.5 to 1 ug RNA with random hexamers. TCRdb reprocessed the immunoSEQ multiplex PCR reads via MiXCR and lists one record per CDR3 protein. The sample shows under 350,000 distinct CDR3 sequences, roughly nine tenths of them seen only once. Sequenced: CD4+ T cells from PBMCs. All receptors come from a human donor with multiple sclerosis.

The chain employs TRBV7-6 and TRBJ2-3; the D gene is possibly TRBD2 (6 bases). Germline-derived CDR1 and CDR2 are SGHVS and FNYEAQ. The CDR3 runs 15 residues. Trimming cost V 5 bases and J 1 base, with 13 bases left between them. CDR3 DNA sequence: TGTGCCAGCAGCCCCAGTCTAGCGCGCACAGATACGCAGTATTTT. This translates into CASSPSLARTDTQYF.

The chain links TRBV6-2 or TRBV6-3 to TRBJ2-7; D remains ambiguous. V was trimmed by 8 bases and J by 2 bases, leaving 10 bases between them. Germline assignment: CDR1 MNHEY and CDR2 SVGEGT. The CDR3 extends over 12 amino acids. CDR3 in DNA: TGTGCCAGCTCGCCGGCGGCCTACGAGCAGTACTTC. It translates to CASSPAAYEQYF.

The V gene is TRBV5-1, the J gene TRBJ2-6, with 8 bases aligning to TRBD1. Germline-derived CDR1 and CDR2 are SGHRS and YFSETQ. The V segment lost 5 bases and the J segment 3 bases; nucleotides outside the gene matches: 4. The CDR3 has 15 residues. CDR3: CASRPTGVGANVLTF. CDR3 sequence (DNA): TGCGCCAGCAGACCGACAGGGGTTGGGGCCAACGTCCTGACTTTC.

J is TRBJ2-3 and V is TRBV9; TRBD2 matches at 13 bases. Losses at the gene ends were 0 bases for V and 7 bases for J; bases not matched to a gene: 8. Per the germline V gene, CDR1 is SGDLS and CDR2 is YYNGEE. The CDR3 consists of 17 residues. The CDR3 sequence: CASSVELTSGGTNTQYF. Here the CDR3 DNA reads TGTGCCAGCAGCGTAGAATTGACTAGCGGGGGGACCAATACGCAGTATTTT. Variable domain in full (rest from reference TRBV9 and TRBJ2-3): DSGVTQTPKHLITATGQRVTLRCSPRSGDLSVYWYQQSLDQGLQFLIQYYNGEERAKGNILERFSAQQFPDLHSELNLSSLELGDSALYFCASSVELTSGGTNTQYFGPGTRLTVL.

The chain employs TRBV27 and TRBJ2-1; TRBD2 matches at 10 bases. Germline V gives CDR1 MNHEY, CDR2 SMNVEV (reference sequence). The CDR3 is made up of 18 amino acids. After removal of 1 base from V and 6 bases from J, the junction contained 12 bases not matched to a gene. The CDR3 loop reads CASSLFSSTGLATNEQFF. In DNA form, the CDR3 reads TGTGCCAGCAGTTTATTTAGCTCCACGGGACTAGCGACCAATGAGCAGTTCTTC.